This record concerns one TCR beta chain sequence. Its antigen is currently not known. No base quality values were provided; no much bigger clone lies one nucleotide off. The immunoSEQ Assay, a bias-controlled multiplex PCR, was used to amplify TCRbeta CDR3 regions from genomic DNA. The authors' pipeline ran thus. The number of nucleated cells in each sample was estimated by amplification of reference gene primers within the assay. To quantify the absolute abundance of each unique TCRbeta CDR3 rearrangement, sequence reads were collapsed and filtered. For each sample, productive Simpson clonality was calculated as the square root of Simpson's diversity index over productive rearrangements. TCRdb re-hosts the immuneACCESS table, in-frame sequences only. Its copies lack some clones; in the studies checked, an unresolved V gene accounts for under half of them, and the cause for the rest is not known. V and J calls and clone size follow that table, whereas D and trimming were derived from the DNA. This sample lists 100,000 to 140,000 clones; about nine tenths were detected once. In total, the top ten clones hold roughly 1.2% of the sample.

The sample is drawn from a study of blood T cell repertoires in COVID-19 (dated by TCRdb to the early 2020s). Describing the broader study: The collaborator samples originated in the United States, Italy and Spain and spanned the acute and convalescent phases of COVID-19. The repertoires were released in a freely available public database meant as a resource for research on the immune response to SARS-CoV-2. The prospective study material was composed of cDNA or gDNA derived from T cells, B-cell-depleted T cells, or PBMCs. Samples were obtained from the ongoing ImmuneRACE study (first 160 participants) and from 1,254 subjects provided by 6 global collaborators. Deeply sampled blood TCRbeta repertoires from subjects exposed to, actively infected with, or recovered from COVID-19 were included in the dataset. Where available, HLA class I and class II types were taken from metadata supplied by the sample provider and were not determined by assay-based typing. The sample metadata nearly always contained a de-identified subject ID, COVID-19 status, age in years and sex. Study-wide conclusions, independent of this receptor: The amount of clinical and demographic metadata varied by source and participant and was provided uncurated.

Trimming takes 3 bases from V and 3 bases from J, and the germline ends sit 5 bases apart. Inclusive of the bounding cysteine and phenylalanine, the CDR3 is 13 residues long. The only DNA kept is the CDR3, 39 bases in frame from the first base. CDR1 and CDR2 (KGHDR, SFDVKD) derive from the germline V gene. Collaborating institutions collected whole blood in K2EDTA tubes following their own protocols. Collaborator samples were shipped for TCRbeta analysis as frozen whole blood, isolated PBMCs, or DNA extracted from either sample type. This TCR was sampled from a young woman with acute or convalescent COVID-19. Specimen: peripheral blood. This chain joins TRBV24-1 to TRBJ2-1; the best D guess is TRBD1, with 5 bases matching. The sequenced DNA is TGTGCCACCAGTGATGGACACTACAATGAGCAGTTCTTC. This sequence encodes CATSDGHYNEQFF.